This T cell receptor (beta chain) was sequenced during a study of identical twins. Overall study findings and caveats: In cord blood, abundant beta clonotypes had fewer insertions; memory showed no trend. These conclusions were based on statistical analysis (cross-sectional, not following the same donors).

Concerning this clonotype: The antigen is unknown.

One entry per CDR3 protein, called by TCRdb with MiXCR from the 5' RACE reads. The sample shows 500,000 or so distinct CDR3 sequences, 12% to 15% of them seen only once. Only healthy Caucasians were enrolled as donors. CDR1 MNHNS and CDR2 SASEGT come from the germline V gene. There are 15 residues in the CDR3. V lost 2 bases, J lost 0 bases, and 8 bases lay in between. These same records also appear under a second study, on yellow fever vaccine responses in identical twins.

The sequenced material came from CD4+ T cells sorted from blood. The chain carries TRBV6-1 and TRBJ2-1; D is unresolved. This TCR came from a woman younger than 35 in good health. CDR3 nucleotide sequence: TGTGCCAGCAGTGAATTACTGGGCTCCTACAATGAGCAGTTCTTC. Translation: CASSELLGSYNEQFF.